This T cell receptor beta chain was recorded in a study of T cells after yellow fever vaccination. Template switching with 5'RACE generated the TCR cDNA and added a universal primer site and UMIs. TCRdb re-analysed the 5' RACE reads in MiXCR, keeping a single row per CDR3 protein. The table lists more than 65,000 distinct CDR3 sequences, about an eighth of them singletons, with about 22% in the top ten. This CDR3 spans 14 amino acids. The junction had 4 bases not matched to a gene; V was cut back by 5 bases and J by 4 bases. CDR1 and CDR2 from the germline V gene are MGHDK and SYGVNS. This clonotype was seen a handful of times.

The chain couples TRBV25-1 to TRBJ2-5; 10 bases agree with TRBD1. The sample in question was CD8+ T cells not binding an NS4B(214-222) dextramer, sorted from PBMCs, obtained roughly 20 days after the first yellow fever vaccination. This sequence was found in a young man who received the YFV17D yellow fever vaccine. The CDR3 is CASSTDRGLETQYF. The CDR3 nucleotides are TGTGCCAGCAGTACCGACAGGGGGCTAGAGACCCAGTACTTC.